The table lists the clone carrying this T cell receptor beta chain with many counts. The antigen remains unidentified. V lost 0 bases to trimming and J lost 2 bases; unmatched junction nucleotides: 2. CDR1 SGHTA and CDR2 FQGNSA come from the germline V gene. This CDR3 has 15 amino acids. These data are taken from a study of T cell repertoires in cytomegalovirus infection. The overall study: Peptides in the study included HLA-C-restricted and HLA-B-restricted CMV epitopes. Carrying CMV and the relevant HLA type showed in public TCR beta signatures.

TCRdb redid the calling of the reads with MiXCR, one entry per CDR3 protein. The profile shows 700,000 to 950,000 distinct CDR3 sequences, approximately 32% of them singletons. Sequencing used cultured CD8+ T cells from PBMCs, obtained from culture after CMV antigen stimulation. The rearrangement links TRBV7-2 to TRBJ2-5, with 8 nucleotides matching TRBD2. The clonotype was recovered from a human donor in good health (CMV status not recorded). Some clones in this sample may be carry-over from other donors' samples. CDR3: CASSLALAVQETQYF. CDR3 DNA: TGTGCCAGCAGCTTAGCACTAGCGGTACAAGAGACCCAGTACTTC.